A selection of T cell receptor beta chains follows, all from one sample in a study of T cells in Graves' hyperthyroidism and ophthalmopathy. TCRdb re-called the multiplex PCR reads through MiXCR, storing one row per CDR3 protein. The sample gives 350,000 or so distinct CDR3 sequences, 15% to 20% of which show up once; 45% to 55% is in the top ten. The sequenced material came from blood. Receptors were obtained from a woman between 45 and 60 years old with Graves' hyperthyroidism. Both conserved end residues are part of each CDR3. Fields, in order: V gene, J gene, CDR3 protein.

>TRBV7-8|TRBJ2-1
CASSLGGHTYNEQFF
>TRBV16|TRBJ1-1
CASSQYGGNTEAFF
>TRBV6-1|TRBJ1-6
CASLYGGSNSPLHF
>TRBV3-1|TRBJ2-2
CASSDSDWTANTGELFF
>TRBV6-5|TRBJ1-1
CASSFSAVQGKNTEAFF
>TRBV5-1|TRBJ2-3
CASSSGGTDTQYF
>TRBV12-3/TRBV12-4|TRBJ2-5
CASSPGAGETQYF
>TRBV9|TRBJ1-4
CASSVGSNNEKLFF
>TRBV3-1|TRBJ2-7
CASSQTSSEQYF
>TRBV7-8|TRBJ2-3
CASSLRLAELPTSTDTQYF
>TRBV7-9|TRBJ1-1
CASSLTGNTEAFF
>TRBV6-1|TRBJ1-2
CASSEEGPWALYGYTF
>TRBV2|TRBJ2-7
CASRKLVYYEQYF
>TRBV6-1|TRBJ2-4
CASSAREQGTKNIQYF
>TRBV12-3/TRBV12-4|TRBJ2-5
CASSLTGARETQYF
>TRBV12-3/TRBV12-4|TRBJ1-2
CASSSRTGGDSAAGYTF
>TRBV7-9|TRBJ2-2
CASSLAGPTRTGELFF
>TRBV9|TRBJ2-1
CASSGGAPGGEQFF
>TRBV3-1|TRBJ2-3
CASSQSGWSADTQYF
>TRBV3-1|TRBJ2-3
CASSRGLGQGDTQYF
>TRBV2|TRBJ2-3
CASSESGTGGTDTQYF
>TRBV3-1|TRBJ1-6
CASSQGSPLHF
>TRBV3-1|TRBJ2-5
CASSPWAAQETQYF
>TRBV6-1|TRBJ2-5
CASSQALGGVAGGETQYF
>TRBV5-1|TRBJ2-3
CASSLEGQGADTQYF
>TRBV10-3|TRBJ2-1
CAISASTPRDSYNEQFF
>TRBV9|TRBJ1-2
CASSPRQGMDYGYTF
>TRBV29-1|TRBJ1-1
CSAEPGGTEAFF